The present TCR beta chain was sequenced within a study of cytomegalovirus exposure and HLA in healthy donors. Germline assignment: CDR1 SQVTM and CDR2 ANQGSEA. The CDR3 contains 12 residues. V lost 4 bases to trimming and J lost 1 base, with 7 bases between them. 13 Jbeta primers and 60 Vbeta primers were used for the PCR. This table comes from immunoSEQ multiplex PCR, and its TCRdb copy is limited to in-frame clones, with some not included. This sample has fewer than 80,000 clones, with over 60% found just once. V usage is TRBV29-1 and J usage is TRBJ1-1; D might be TRBD1 (5 bases). Specimen: PBMCs. This TCR derives from a woman aged 30 to 39 in good health and CMV-seronegative. The CDR3 DNA is TGCAGCGTTGGGGGGGGGAACACTGAAGCTTTCTTT. It translates to CSVGGGNTEAFF.